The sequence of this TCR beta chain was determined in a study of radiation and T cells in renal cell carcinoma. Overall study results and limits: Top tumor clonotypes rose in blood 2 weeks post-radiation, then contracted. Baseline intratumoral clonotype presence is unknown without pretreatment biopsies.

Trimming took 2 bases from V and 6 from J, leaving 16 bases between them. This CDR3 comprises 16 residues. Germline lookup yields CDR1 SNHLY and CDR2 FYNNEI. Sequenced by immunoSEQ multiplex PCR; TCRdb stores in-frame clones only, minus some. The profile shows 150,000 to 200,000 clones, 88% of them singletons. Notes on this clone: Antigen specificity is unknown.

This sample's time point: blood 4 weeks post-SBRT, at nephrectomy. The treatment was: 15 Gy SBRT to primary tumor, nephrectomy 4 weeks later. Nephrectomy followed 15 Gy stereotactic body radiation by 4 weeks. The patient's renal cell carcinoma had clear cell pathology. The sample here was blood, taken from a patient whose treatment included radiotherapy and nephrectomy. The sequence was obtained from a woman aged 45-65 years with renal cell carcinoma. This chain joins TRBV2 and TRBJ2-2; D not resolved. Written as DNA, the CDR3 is TGTGCCAGCAGTGAACTGAGAGCAACTCCTTCCGGGGAGCTGTTTTTT. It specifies CASSELRATPSGELFF.